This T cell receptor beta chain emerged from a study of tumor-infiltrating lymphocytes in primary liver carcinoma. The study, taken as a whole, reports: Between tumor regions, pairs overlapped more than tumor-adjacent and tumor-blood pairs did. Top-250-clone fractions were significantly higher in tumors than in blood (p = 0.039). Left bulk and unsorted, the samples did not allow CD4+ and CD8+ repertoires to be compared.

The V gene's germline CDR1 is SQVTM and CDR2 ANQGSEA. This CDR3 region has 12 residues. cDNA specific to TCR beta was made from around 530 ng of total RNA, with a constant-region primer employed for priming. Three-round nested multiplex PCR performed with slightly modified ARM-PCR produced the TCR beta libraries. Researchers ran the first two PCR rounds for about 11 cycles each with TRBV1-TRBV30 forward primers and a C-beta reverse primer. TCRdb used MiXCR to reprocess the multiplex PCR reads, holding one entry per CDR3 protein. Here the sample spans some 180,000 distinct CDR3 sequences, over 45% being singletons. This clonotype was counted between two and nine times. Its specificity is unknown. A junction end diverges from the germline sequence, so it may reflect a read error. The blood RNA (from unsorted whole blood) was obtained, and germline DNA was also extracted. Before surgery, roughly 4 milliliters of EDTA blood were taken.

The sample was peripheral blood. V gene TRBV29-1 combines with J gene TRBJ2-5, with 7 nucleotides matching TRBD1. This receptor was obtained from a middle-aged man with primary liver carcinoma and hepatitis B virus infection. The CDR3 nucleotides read TGCAACGTTGTTACAGGGGAAGAGACCCAGTACTTC. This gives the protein CNVVTGEETQYF.